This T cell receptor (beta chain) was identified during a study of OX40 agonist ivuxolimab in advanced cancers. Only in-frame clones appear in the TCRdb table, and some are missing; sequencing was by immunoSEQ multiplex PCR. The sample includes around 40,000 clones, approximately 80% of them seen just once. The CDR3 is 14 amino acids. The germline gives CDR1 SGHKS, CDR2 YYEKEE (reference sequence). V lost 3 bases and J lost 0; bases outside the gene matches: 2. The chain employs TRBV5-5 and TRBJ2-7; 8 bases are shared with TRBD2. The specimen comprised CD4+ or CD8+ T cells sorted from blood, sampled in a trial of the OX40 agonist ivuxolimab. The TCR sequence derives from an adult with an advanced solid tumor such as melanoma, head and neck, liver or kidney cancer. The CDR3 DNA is TGTGCCAGCAGCTCCAGCGGGAGCTCCTACGAGCAGTACTTC. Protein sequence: CASSSSGSSYEQYF.